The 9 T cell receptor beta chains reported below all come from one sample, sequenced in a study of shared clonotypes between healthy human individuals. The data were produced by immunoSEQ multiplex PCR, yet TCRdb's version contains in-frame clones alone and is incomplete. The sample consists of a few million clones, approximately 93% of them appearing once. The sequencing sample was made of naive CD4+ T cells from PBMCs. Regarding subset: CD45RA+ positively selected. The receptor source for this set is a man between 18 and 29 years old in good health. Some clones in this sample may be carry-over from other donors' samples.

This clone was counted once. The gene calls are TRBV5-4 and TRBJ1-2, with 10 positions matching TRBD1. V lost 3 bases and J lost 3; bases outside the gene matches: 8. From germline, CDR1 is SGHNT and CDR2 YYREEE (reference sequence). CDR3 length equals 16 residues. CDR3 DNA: TGTGCCAGCAGCTCCGCAACCGGGACAGGGGACTATGGCTACACCTTC. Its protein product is CASSSATGTGDYGYTF.

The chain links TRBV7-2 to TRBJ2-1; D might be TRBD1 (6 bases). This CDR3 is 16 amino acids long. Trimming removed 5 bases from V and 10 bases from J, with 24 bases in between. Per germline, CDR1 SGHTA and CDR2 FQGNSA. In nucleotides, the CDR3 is TGTGCCAGCAGCATAGGACAGTTTCTAAATGTCGGCGAGCAGTTCTTC. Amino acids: CASSIGQFLNVGEQFF.

The CDR3 sequence is CASSRGTSEDYEQYF. CDR3 in DNA: TGCGCCAGCAGCAGGGGGACTAGCGAAGATTACGAGCAGTACTTC. The gene calls are TRBV5-1 and TRBJ2-7, with 10 bases matching TRBD2. The CDR3 consists of 15 residues. The germline gives CDR1 SGHRS, CDR2 YFSETQ. Losses at the gene ends were 4 bases for V and 4 bases for J; bases not matched to a gene: 8.

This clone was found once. Here the CDR3 reads CASSPAWRRASTDTQYF. The CDR3 DNA reads as TGTGCCAGCAGCCCCGCGTGGCGGAGGGCCTCCACAGATACGCAGTATTTT. The gene calls are TRBV9 and TRBJ2-3, with a tentative D call TRBD2 (6 bases). This CDR3 has 17 amino acids. Trimming shortened V by 4 bases and J by 2 bases, and 20 bases separated the two germline ends. Germline V gene sequence: CDR1 SGDLS, CDR2 YYNGEE.

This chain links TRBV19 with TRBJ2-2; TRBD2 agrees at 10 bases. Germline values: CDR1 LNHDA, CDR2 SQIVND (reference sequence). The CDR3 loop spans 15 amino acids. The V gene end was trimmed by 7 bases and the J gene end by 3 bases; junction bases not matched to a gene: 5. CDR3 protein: CASNYLAGDTGELFF. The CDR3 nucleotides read TGTGCCAGTAACTACCTAGCGGGAGACACCGGGGAGCTGTTTTTT.

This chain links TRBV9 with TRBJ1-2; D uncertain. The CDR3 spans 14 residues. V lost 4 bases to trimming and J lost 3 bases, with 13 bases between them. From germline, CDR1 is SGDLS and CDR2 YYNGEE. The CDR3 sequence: CASSPDPPYYGYTF. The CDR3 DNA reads TGTGCCAGCAGCCCGGACCCCCCCTACTATGGCTACACCTTC.

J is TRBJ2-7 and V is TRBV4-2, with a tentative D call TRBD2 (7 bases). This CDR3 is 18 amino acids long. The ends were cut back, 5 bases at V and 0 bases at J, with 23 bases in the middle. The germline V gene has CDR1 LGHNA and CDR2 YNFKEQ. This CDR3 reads CASSYQGGGGGSSYEQYF. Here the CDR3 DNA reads TGTGCCAGCAGCTACCAAGGGGGGGGAGGCGGTAGCTCCTACGAGCAGTACTTC.

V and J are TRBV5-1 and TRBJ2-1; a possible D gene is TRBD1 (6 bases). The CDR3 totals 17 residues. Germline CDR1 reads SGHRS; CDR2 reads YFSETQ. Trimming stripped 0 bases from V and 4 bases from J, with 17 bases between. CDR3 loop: CASSLAYRDKRYNEQFF. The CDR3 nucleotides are TGCGCCAGCAGCTTGGCGTACAGGGACAAACGATACAATGAGCAGTTCTTC. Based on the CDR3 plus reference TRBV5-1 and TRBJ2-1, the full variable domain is KAGVTQTPRYLIKTRGQQVTLSCSPISGHRSVSWYQQTPGQGLQFLFEYFSETQRNKGNFPGRFSGRQFSNSRSEMNVSTLELGDSALYLCASSLAYRDKRYNEQFFGPGTRLTVL.

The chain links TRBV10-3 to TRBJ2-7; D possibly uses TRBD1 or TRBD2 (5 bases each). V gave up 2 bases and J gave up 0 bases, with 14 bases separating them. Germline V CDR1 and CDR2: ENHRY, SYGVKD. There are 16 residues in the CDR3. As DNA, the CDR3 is TGTGCCATCAGTGAGGCTCGTGGGGGTAGCTCCTACGAGCAGTACTTC. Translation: CAISEARGGSSYEQYF.